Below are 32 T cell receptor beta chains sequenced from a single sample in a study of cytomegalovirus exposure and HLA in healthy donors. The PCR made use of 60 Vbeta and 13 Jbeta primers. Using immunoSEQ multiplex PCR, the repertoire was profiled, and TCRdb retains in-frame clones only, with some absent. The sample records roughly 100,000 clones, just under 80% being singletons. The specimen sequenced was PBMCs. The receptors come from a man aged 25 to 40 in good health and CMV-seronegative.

The CDR3: CASSAGPGQGSGANVLTF. The CDR3 nucleotides read TGTGCCAGCAGCGCAGGCCCGGGACAGGGCTCTGGGGCCAACGTCCTGACTTTC. This sequence joins TRBV9 and TRBJ2-6; 9 nucleotides match TRBD1. The CDR3 totals 18 residues. Germline-derived CDR1 and CDR2 are SGDLS and YYNGEE. The J segment lost 0 bases and the V segment lost 3 bases, leaving 7 bases of the junction unmatched.

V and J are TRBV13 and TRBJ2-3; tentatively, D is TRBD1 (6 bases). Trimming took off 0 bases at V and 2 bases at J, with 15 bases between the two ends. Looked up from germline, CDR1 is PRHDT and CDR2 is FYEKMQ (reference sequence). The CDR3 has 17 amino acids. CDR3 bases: TGTGCCAGCAGCTTAGGTACAGGGATGTCTTTCACAGATACGCAGTATTTT. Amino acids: CASSLGTGMSFTDTQYF.

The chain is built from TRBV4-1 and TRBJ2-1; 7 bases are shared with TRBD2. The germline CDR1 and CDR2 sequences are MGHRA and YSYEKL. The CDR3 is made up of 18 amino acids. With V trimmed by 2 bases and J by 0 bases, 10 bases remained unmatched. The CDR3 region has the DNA TGCGCCAGCAGCCAATTCCCCGACGGGAGGAGCTCCTACAATGAGCAGTTCTTC. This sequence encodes CASSQFPDGRSSYNEQFF.

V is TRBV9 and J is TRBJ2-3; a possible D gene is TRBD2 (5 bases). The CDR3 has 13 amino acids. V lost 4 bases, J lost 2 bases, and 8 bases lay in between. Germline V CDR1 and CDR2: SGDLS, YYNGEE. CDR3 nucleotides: TGTGCCAGCAGCAGGGAGTTCACAGATACGCAGTATTTT. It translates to CASSREFTDTQYF. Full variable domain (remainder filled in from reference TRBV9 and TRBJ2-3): DSGVTQTPKHLITATGQRVTLRCSPRSGDLSVYWYQQSLDQGLQFLIQYYNGEERAKGNILERFSAQQFPDLHSELNLSSLELGDSALYFCASSREFTDTQYFGPGTRLTVL.

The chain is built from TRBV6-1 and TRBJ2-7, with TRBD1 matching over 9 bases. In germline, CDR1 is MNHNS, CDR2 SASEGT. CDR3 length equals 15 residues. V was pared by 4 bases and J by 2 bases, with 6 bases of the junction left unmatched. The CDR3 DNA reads TGTGCCAGCAGTGCCGGGACAGGGCTTACCTACGAGCAGTACTTC. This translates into CASSAGTGLTYEQYF.

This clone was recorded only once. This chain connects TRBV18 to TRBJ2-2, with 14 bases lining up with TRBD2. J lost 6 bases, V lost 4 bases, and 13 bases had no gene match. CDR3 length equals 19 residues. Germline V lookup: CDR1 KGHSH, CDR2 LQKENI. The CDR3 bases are TGTGCCAGCTCACTATTCAAGCGGACTAGCGGGGGGAATCCCGGGGAGCTGTTTTTT. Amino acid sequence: CASSLFKRTSGGNPGELFF.

The CDR3 DNA is TGTGCCAGCAGTCCCTGGGTACAGGGGAGCCGTAAAGAGACCCAGTACTTC. It specifies CASSPWVQGSRKETQYF. The J gene is TRBJ2-5, the V gene TRBV28; 7 nucleotides line up with TRBD1. V lost 5 bases and J lost 3; bases outside the gene matches: 15. This CDR3 has 17 amino acids. Germline CDR1 reads MDHEN; CDR2 reads SYDVKM.

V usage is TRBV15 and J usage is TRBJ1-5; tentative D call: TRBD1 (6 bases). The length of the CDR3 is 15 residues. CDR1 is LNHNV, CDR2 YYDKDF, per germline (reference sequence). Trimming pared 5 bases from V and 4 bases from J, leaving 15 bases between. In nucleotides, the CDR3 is TGTGCCACCAGCGGGAAAACGGACAGTAATCAGCCCCAGCATTTT. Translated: CATSGKTDSNQPQHF.

The CDR3 loop is CASMGAGNQPQHF. The CDR3 DNA reads TGTGCCAGCATGGGGGCAGGGAATCAGCCCCAGCATTTT. The chain is built from TRBV6-1 and TRBJ1-5; possibly TRBD1 for D (6 bases). The V gene's germline CDR1 is MNHNS and CDR2 SASEGT. There are 13 residues in the CDR3. V dropped 7 bases and J dropped 4 bases, with 11 bases sitting between them.

The CDR3 region is CASRVTAFYGYTF. The CDR3 nucleotides read TGTGCCAGCAGAGTGACAGCCTTCTATGGCTACACCTTC. The chain has TRBV6-1 and TRBJ1-2; tentative D call: TRBD1 (5 bases). Trimming cost V 6 bases and J 4 bases, with 12 bases left between them. This CDR3 comprises 13 residues. Germline V gene lookup returns CDR1 MNHNS and CDR2 SASEGT.

DNA of the CDR3: TGTGCCAGCAGCACAGGACTAGCGGGAGCCAATGAGCAGTTCTTC. Protein: CASSTGLAGANEQFF. The chain couples TRBV5-5 to TRBJ2-1, with 13 bases lining up with TRBD2. In germline, CDR1 is SGHKS, CDR2 YYEKEE (reference sequence). Losses at the gene ends were 4 bases for V and 6 bases for J; bases not matched to a gene: 4. The CDR3 spans 15 residues.

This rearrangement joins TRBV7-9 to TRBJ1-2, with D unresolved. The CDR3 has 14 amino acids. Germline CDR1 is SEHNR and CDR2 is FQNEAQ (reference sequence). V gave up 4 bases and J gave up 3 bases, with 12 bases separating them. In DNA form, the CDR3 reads TGTGCCAGCAGCTCTGAGTTGGTGCACTATGGCTACACCTTC. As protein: CASSSELVHYGYTF.

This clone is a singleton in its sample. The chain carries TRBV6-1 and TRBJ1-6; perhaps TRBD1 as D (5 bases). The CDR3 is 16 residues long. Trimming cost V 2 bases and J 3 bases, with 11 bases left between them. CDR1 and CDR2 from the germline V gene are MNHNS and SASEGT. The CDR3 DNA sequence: TGTGCCAGCAGTGAATTGGCAGGGTACTATAATTCACCCCTCCACTTT. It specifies CASSELAGYYNSPLHF.

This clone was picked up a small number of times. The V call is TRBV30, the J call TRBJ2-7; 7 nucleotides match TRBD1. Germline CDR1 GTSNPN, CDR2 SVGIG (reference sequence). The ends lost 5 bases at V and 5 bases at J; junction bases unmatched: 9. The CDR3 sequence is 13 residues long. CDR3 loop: CAWGTTGSDEQYF. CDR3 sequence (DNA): TGTGCCTGGGGCACGACAGGGAGCGACGAGCAGTACTTC.

Here the CDR3 DNA reads TGTGCCAGCAGTCTTCTTGATACGCAGTATTTT. It yields the protein CASSLLDTQYF. The gene calls are TRBV11-2 and TRBJ2-3; D unclear. V was trimmed by 6 bases and J by 6 bases, leaving 7 bases between them. The CDR3 length is 11 residues. The germline V gene has CDR1 SGHAT and CDR2 FQNNGV.

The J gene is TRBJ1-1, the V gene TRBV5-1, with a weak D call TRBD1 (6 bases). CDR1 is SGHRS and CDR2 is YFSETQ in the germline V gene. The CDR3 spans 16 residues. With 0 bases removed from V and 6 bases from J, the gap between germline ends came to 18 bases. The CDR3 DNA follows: TGCGCCAGCAGCTTGGTCCCAGGGGCCCTCACCCCTGAAGCTTTCTTT. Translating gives CASSLVPGALTPEAFF.

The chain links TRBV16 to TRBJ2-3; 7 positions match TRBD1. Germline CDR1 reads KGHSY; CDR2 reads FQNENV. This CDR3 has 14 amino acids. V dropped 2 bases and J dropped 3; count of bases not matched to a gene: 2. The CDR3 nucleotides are TGTGCCAGCAGCCAAGAACAGGGGACAGATACGCAGTATTTT. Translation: CASSQEQGTDTQYF. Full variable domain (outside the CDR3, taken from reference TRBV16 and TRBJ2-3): GEEVAQTPKHLVRGEGQKAKLYCAPIKGHSYVFWYQQVLKNEFKFLISFQNENVFDETGMPKERFSAKCLPNSPCSLEIQATKLEDSAVYFCASSQEQGTDTQYFGPGTRLTVL.

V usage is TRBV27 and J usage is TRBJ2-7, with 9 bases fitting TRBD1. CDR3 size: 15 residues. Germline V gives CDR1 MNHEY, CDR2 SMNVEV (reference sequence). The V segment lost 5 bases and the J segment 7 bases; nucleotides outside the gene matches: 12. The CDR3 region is CASSLFGTGYDEQYF. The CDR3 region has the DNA TGTGCCAGCAGTCTGTTCGGGACAGGGTATGATGAGCAGTACTTC.

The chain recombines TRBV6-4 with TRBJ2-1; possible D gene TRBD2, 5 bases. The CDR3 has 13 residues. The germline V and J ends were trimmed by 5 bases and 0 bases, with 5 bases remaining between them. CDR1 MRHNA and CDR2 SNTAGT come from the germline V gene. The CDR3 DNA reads TGTGCCAGCAGTACTAGCTCCTACAATGAGCAGTTCTTC. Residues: CASSTSSYNEQFF.

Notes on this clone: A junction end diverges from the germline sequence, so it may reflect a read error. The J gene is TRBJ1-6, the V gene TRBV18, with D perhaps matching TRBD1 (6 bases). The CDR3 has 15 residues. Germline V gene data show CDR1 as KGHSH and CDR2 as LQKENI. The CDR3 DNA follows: TGTGCCAGCTCACCAACGACAGGAACAAATTCACCCCCCCACTTT. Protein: CASSPTTGTNSPPHF.

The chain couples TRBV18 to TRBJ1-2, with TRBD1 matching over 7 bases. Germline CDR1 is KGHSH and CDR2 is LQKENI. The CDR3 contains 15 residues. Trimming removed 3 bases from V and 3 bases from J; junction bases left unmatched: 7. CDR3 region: CASSPSQGPYYGYTF. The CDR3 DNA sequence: TGTGCCAGCTCACCCTCACAGGGGCCCTACTATGGCTACACCTTC.

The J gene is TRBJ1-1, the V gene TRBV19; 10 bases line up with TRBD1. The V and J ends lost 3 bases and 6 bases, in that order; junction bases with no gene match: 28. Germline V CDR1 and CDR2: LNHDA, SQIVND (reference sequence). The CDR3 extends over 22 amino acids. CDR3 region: CASSMAGGGAYIVGTGDPEAFF. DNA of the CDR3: TGTGCCAGTAGTATGGCCGGTGGGGGGGCGTACATTGTGGGGACAGGGGACCCTGAAGCTTTCTTT.

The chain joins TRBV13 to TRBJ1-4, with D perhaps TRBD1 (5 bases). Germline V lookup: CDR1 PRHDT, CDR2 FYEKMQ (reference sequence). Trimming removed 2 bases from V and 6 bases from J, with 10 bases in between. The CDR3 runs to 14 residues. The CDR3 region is CASSLWGGDEKLFF. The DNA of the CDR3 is TGTGCCAGCAGCTTATGGGGGGGGGATGAAAAACTGTTTTTT. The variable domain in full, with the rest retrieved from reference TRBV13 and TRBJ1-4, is AAGVIQSPRHLIKEKRETATLKCYPIPRHDTVYWYQQGPGQDPQFLISFYEKMQSDKGSIPDRFSAQQFSDYHSELNMSSLELGDSALYFCASSLWGGDEKLFFGSGTQLSVL.

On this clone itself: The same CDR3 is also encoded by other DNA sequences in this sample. CDR3 sequence: CASSYREGNTEAFF. The CDR3 coding sequence is TGTGCCAGCAGCTACCGGGAGGGGAACACTGAAGCTTTCTTT. V is TRBV6-5 and J is TRBJ1-1; D call uncertain. Germline V CDR1 and CDR2: MNHEY, SVGAGI. Trimming stripped 6 bases from V and 1 base from J, with 12 bases between. The CDR3 runs to 14 residues.

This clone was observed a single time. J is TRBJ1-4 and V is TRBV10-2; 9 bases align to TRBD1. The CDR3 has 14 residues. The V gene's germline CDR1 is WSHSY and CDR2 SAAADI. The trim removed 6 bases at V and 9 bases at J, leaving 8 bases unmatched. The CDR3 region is CASSPGTGFQKLFF. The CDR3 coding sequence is TGCGCCAGCAGCCCCGGGACAGGGTTTCAAAAACTGTTTTTT.

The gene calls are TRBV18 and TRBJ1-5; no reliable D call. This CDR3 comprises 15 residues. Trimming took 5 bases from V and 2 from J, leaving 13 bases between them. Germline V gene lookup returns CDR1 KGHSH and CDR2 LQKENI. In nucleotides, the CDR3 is TGTGCCAGCTCAGGGAACCAAGCGGGCAATCAGCCCCAGCATTTT. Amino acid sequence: CASSGNQAGNQPQHF.

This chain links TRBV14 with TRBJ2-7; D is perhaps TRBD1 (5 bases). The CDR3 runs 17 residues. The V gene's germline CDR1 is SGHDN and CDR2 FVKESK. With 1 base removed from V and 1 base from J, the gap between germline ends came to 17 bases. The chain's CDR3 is CASSQGVPGHPSYEQYF. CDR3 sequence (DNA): TGTGCCAGCAGCCAAGGGGTGCCCGGACACCCATCCTACGAGCAGTACTTC.

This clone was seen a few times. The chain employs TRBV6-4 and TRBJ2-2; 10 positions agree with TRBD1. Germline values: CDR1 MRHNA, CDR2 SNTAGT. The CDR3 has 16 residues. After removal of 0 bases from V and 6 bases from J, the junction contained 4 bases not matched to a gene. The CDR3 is CASSDSHGQGAGELFF. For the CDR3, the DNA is TGTGCCAGCAGTGACTCGCACGGACAGGGGGCCGGGGAGCTGTTTTTT.

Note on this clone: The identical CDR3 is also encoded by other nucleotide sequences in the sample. The DNA of the CDR3 is TGTGCCAGTAGCCGACAGAACACTGAAGCTTTCTTT. It specifies CASSRQNTEAFF. The V call is TRBV19, the J call TRBJ1-1; D call uncertain. Germline V gene data show CDR1 as LNHDA and CDR2 as SQIVND (reference sequence). Trimming removed 6 bases at V and 1 base at J, with 6 bases between. CDR3 length: 12 residues.

CDR3 protein: CASSLDRSNTEAFF. CDR3 nucleotides: TGTGCCAGCAGCTTGGACAGATCTAACACTGAAGCTTTCTTT. The chain is built from TRBV7-2 and TRBJ1-1; possibly TRBD1 for D (6 bases). V dropped 3 bases and J dropped 2 bases, with 10 bases sitting between them. Germline V gene data show CDR1 as SGHTA and CDR2 as FQGNSA. The CDR3 runs 14 residues.

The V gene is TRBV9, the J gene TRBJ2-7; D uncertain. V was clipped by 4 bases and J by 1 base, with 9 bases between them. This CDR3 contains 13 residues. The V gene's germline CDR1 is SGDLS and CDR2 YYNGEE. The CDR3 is CASSPQESYEQYF. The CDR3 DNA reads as TGTGCCAGCAGCCCTCAGGAATCCTACGAGCAGTACTTC.

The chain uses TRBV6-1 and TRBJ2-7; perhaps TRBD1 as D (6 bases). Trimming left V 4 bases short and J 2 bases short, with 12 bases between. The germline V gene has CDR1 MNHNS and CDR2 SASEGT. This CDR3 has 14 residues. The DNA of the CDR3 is TGTGCCAGCAGTGTCCGAGACAGGACCTACGAGCAGTACTTC. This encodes CASSVRDRTYEQYF.